One and the same sample provided the 5 T cell receptor beta chains below, sequenced in a study of identical twins. TCRdb re-analysed the 5' RACE reads in MiXCR, keeping a single row per CDR3 protein. The sample contains hundreds of thousands of distinct CDR3 sequences, around 8.6% of which appear only once. These records were also assigned to another study, of yellow fever vaccine responses in identical twins.

The sample was PBMCs. Receptors originate from a woman aged 18-29 years in good health.

In this sample, this clonotype turned up a few times. This sequence joins TRBV12-3 or TRBV12-4 and TRBJ2-7; 9 bases fit TRBD1. V shed 4 bases, J shed 9 bases, and the junction held 7 bases outside the gene matches. CDR3 length equals 13 residues. The CDR3, as DNA: TGTGCCAGCAGTTCCGTGGGGACAGGGAGGCAGTACTTC. It is translated as CASSSVGTGRQYF.

The rearrangement joins TRBV10-3 to TRBJ1-2, with a tentative D call TRBD1 (5 bases). CDR1 is ENHRY, CDR2 SYGVKD, per germline. V was cut by 7 bases and J by 0 bases, with 9 bases left in between. This CDR3 is built from 13 residues. DNA for the CDR3: TGTGCCATCAATCCAGGGTCTAACTATGGCTACACCTTC. This encodes CAINPGSNYGYTF.

There are a few counts of this clonotype. The V gene is TRBV20-1, the J gene TRBJ2-6, with 7 bases lining up with TRBD1. V lost 1 base and J lost 1; bases outside the gene matches: 7. The germline CDR1 and CDR2 sequences are DFQATT and SNEGSKA (reference sequence). CDR3 length equals 17 residues. Here the CDR3 reads CSARVRQGSSGANVLTF. The DNA for the CDR3 is TGCAGTGCTAGAGTTCGACAGGGCAGTTCTGGGGCCAACGTCCTGACTTTC.

The rearrangement links TRBV7-9 to TRBJ2-2, with 7 bases that match TRBD1. Trimming cost V 5 bases and J 5 bases; bases outside gene matches: 11. The CDR3 runs to 16 residues. Per the germline V gene, CDR1 is SEHNR and CDR2 is FQNEAQ (reference sequence). The CDR3, as DNA: TGTGCCAGCAGCCCTACAGGGGAACGTGAAACCGGGGAGCTGTTTTTT. Its protein is CASSPTGERETGELFF.

This clonotype has just a few counts. V and J are TRBV11-2 and TRBJ2-1; D might be TRBD2 (7 bases). V lost 2 bases, J lost 4 bases, and 15 bases lay in between. Germline lookup yields CDR1 SGHAT and CDR2 FQNNGV. The CDR3 loop spans 16 amino acids. CDR3 sequence reads: CASSLLRGGGYNEQFF. The CDR3 nucleotides are TGTGCCAGCAGCTTACTAAGAGGGGGGGGGTACAATGAGCAGTTCTTC.